These T cell receptor beta chains were read from a single sample in a study of cytomegalovirus exposure and HLA in healthy donors. The data were produced by immunoSEQ multiplex PCR, yet TCRdb's version contains in-frame clones alone and is incomplete. The table records roughly 120,000 clones, approximately 61% of them present only once. Sequencing was performed on PBMCs. These receptors were obtained from a man younger than 45 in good health and CMV-seropositive. Each CDR3 is given with its conserved first and last residue. The order of the fields is clone size, D gene, J gene, V gene, CDR3 DNA, CDR3 protein. D genes are given only for firm matches. A clone size is listed for some rows: how often the clone was seen (once, few, many), or a class if it is expanded.

abundance: NA; d_gene: TRBD2; j_gene: TRBJ2-3; v_gene: TRBV6-1; CDR3nt: TGTGCCATCGCTAGCGGGAGCACAGATACGCAGTATTTT; CDR3aa: CAIASGSTDTQYF
abundance: NA; d_gene: TRBD2; j_gene: TRBJ2-7; v_gene: TRBV2; CDR3nt: TGTGCCAGCAGTGTAGAGACGGGAGGAGAGCAGTACTTC; CDR3aa: CASSVETGGEQYF
abundance: NA; d_gene: NA; j_gene: TRBJ2-2; v_gene: TRBV6-5; CDR3nt: TGTGCCAGCCAAGCCGGGACGAACACCGGGGAGCTGTTTTTT; CDR3aa: CASQAGTNTGELFF
abundance: NA; d_gene: NA; j_gene: TRBJ2-7; v_gene: TRBV28; CDR3nt: TGTGCCAGCGGGGCCGGCTCCTACGAGCAGTACTTC; CDR3aa: CASGAGSYEQYF
abundance: NA; d_gene: TRBD1; j_gene: TRBJ2-3; v_gene: TRBV11-3; CDR3nt: TGTGCCAGCAGCTTGGGACAGGGCTTCTCCAAGAAAGGAGATACGCAGTATTTT; CDR3aa: CASSLGQGFSKKGDTQYF
abundance: NA; d_gene: NA; j_gene: TRBJ2-6; v_gene: TRBV5-4; CDR3nt: TGTGCCAGCAGCTTGGCCACGGGGAACTCTGGGGCCAACGTCCTGACTTTC; CDR3aa: CASSLATGNSGANVLTF
abundance: once; d_gene: TRBD2; j_gene: TRBJ2-7; v_gene: TRBV10-2; CDR3nt: TGCGCCAGCAGACTAGCGGAGGTCTCCTACGAGCAGTACTTC; CDR3aa: CASRLAEVSYEQYF
abundance: once; d_gene: NA; j_gene: TRBJ1-2; v_gene: TRBV5-1; CDR3nt: TGCGCCAGCAGCCTCGGACAGAATGGGGGCTACACCTTC; CDR3aa: CASSLGQNGGYTF
abundance: NA; d_gene: NA; j_gene: TRBJ2-7; v_gene: TRBV7-2; CDR3nt: TGTGCCAGCAGCCCAGGGGGGTACGAGCAGTACTTC; CDR3aa: CASSPGGYEQYF
abundance: NA; d_gene: TRBD2; j_gene: TRBJ2-7; v_gene: TRBV4-1; CDR3nt: TGCGCCAGCAGCCCCGGGACTAGCGGGAGGTACGAGCAGTACTTC; CDR3aa: CASSPGTSGRYEQYF
abundance: NA; d_gene: TRBD2; j_gene: TRBJ2-3; v_gene: TRBV5-4; CDR3nt: TGTGCCAGCAGCTTGGCGACTAGCGAATTCACAGATACGCAGTATTTT; CDR3aa: CASSLATSEFTDTQYF
abundance: NA; d_gene: NA; j_gene: TRBJ1-3; v_gene: TRBV13; CDR3nt: TGTGCCAGCAGCTTAACCCTGGGCGCTGGAAACACCATATATTTT; CDR3aa: CASSLTLGAGNTIYF
abundance: NA; d_gene: TRBD2; j_gene: TRBJ2-3; v_gene: TRBV7-2; CDR3nt: TGTGCCAGCAGCCCCGGGACTAGCGGGGGTCGTGCGCAGTATTTT; CDR3aa: CASSPGTSGGRAQYF
abundance: few; d_gene: TRBD2; j_gene: TRBJ2-3; v_gene: TRBV10-3; CDR3nt: TGTGCCATCAGTGAGCCGGGACTAGCGGAAGATACGCAGTATTTT; CDR3aa: CAISEPGLAEDTQYF